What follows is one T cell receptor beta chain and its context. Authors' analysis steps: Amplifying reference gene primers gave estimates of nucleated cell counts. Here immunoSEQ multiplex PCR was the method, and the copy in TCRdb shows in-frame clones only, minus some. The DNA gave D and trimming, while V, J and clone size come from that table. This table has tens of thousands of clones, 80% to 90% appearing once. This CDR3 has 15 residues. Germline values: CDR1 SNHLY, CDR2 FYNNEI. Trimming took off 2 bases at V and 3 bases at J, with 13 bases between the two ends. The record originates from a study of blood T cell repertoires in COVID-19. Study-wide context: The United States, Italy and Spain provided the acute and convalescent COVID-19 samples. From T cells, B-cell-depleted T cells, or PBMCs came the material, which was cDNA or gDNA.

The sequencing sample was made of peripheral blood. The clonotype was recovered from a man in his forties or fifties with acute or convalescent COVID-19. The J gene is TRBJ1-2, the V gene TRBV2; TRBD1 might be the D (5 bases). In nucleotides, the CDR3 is TGTGCCAGCAGTGAACTCCCAGGGCCTTACTATGGCTACACCTTC. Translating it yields CASSELPGPYYGYTF.